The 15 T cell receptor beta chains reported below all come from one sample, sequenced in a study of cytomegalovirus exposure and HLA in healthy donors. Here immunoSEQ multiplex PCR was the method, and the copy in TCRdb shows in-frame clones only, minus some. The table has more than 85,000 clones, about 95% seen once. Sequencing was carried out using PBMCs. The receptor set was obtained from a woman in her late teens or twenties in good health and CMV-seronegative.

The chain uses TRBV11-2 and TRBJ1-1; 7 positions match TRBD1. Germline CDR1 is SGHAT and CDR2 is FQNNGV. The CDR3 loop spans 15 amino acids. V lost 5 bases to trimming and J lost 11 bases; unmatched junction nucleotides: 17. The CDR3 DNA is TGTGCCAGCAGCCCTAGACAGGGTTTAAATGTAGGGGCTTTCTTT. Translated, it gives CASSPRQGLNVGAFF.

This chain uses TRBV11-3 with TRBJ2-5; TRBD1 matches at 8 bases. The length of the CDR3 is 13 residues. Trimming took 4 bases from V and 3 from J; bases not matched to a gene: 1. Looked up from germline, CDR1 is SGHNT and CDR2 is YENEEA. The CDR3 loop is CASSSGQEETQYF. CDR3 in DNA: TGTGCCAGCAGCTCGGGACAGGAAGAGACCCAGTACTTC.

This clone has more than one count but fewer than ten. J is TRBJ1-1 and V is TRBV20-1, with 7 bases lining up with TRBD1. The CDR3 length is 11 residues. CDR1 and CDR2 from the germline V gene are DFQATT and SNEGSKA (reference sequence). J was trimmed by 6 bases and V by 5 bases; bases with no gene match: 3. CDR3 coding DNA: TGCAGTGCTCCAGACAGGGCTGAAGCTTTCTTT. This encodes CSAPDRAEAFF.

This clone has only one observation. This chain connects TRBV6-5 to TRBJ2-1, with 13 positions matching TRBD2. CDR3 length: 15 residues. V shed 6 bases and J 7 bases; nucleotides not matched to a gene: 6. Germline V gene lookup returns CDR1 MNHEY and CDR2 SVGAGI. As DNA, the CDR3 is TGTGCCAGCAGCCTATCGGGACTAGCGGGAAATGAGCAGTTCTTC. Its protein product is CASSLSGLAGNEQFF.

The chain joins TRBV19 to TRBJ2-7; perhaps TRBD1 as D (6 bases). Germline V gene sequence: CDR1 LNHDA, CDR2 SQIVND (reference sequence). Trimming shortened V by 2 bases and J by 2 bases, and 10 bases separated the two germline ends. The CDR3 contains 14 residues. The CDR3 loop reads CASSIPGATYEQYF. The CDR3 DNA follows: TGTGCCAGTAGTATACCAGGGGCGACCTACGAGCAGTACTTC.

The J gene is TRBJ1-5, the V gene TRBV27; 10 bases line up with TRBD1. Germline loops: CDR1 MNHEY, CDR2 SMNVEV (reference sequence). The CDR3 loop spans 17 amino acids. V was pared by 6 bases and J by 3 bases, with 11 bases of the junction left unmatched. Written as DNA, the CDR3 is TGTGCCAGCAGAACCGGGACAGGGGTTCTCGACAATCAGCCCCAGCATTTT. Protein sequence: CASRTGTGVLDNQPQHF.

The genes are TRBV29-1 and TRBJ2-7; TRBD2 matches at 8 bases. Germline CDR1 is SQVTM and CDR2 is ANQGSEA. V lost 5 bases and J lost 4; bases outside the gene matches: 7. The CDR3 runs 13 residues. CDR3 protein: CSVLGLGKYEQYF. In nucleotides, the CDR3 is TGCAGCGTTTTGGGACTAGGTAAATACGAGCAGTACTTC.

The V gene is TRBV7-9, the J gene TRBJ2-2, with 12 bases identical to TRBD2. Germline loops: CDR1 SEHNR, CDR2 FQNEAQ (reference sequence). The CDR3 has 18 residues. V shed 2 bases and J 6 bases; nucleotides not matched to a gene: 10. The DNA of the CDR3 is TGTGCCAGCAGCTTAAGACTAGCGGGGGCAAAAGGATCCGGGGAGCTGTTTTTT. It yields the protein CASSLRLAGAKGSGELFF.

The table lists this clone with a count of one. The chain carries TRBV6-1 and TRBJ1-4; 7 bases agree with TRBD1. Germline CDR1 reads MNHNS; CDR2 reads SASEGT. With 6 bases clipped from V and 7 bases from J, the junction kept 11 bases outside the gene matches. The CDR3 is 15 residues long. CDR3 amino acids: CASSRPGTEAEKLFF. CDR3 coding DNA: TGTGCCAGCAGCCGGCCCGGGACAGAAGCTGAAAAACTGTTTTTT.

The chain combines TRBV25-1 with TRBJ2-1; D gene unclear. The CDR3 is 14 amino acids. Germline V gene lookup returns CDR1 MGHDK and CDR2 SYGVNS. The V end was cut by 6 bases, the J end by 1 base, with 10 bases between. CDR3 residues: CASRPATSYNEQFF. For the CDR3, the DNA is TGTGCCAGCAGACCAGCGACGTCCTACAATGAGCAGTTCTTC.

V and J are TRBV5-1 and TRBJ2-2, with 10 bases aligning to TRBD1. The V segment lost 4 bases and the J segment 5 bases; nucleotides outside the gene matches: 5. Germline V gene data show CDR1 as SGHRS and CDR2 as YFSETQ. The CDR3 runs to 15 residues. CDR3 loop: CASSPGQGETGELFF. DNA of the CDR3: TGCGCCAGCAGCCCCGGACAGGGGGAAACCGGGGAGCTGTTTTTT. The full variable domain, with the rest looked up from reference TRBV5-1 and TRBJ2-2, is KAGVTQTPRYLIKTRGQQVTLSCSPISGHRSVSWYQQTPGQGLQFLFEYFSETQRNKGNFPGRFSGRQFSNSRSEMNVSTLELGDSALYLCASSPGQGETGELFFGEGSRLTVL.

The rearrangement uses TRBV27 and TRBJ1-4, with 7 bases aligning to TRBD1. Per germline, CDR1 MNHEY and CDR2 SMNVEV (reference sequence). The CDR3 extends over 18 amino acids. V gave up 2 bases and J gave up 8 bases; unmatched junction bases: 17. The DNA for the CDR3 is TGTGCCAGCAGTTTAACCCCCCCCACAGGGGCGCTTGACGAAAAACTGTTTTTT. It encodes CASSLTPPTGALDEKLFF.

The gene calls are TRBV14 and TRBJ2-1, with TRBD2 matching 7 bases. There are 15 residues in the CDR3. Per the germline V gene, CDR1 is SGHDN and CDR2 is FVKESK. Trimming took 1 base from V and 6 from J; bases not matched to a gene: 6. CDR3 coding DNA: TGTGCCAGCAGCCAAGGACGAGAGCGGGGCAATGAGCAGTTCTTC. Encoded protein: CASSQGRERGNEQFF.

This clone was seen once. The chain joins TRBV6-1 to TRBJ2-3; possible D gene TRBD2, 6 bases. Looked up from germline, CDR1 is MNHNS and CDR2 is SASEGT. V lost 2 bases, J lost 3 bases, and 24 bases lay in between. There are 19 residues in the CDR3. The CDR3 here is CASSERVPGGAAWTDTQYF. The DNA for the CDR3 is TGTGCCAGCAGTGAAAGGGTGCCCGGCGGGGCGGCTTGGACAGATACGCAGTATTTT.

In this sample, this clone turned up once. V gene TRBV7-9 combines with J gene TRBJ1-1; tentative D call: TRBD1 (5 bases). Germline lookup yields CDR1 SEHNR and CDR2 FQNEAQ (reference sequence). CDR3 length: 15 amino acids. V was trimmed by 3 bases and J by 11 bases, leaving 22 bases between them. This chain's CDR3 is CASSLGEAVAGRAFF. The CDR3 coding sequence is TGTGCCAGCAGCTTGGGGGAGGCAGTAGCGGGTCGGGCTTTCTTT.